This T cell receptor (beta chain) was identified during a study of blood T cell repertoires in COVID-19. Study at large: Collection of acute and convalescent COVID-19 samples took place in the United States, Italy and Spain. The cDNA or gDNA used as material had been derived from T cells, B-cell-depleted T cells, or PBMCs.

In the original analysis: Reference gene primer amplification gave estimated nucleated cell counts. The assay was immunoSEQ multiplex PCR, and TCRdb's table has in-frame clones only and misses some. Clone size and the V and J calls come from that table; the DNA yielded D and trimming. The sample shows approximately 89,000 clones, about 80% of them seen only once. Germline assignment: CDR1 KGHSH and CDR2 LQKENI. With 0 bases removed from V and 2 bases from J, the gap between germline ends came to 7 bases. This CDR3 contains 15 residues. Sequencing input: peripheral blood. This clonotype was obtained from a woman of 80 years or more with acute or convalescent COVID-19. This chain uses TRBV18 with TRBJ2-2; D call uncertain. CDR3 coding DNA: TGTGCCAGCTCACCACCGAGCCGCAACACCGGGGAGCTGTTTTTT. Translating it yields CASSPPSRNTGELFF.